Below, 10 T cell receptor beta chains from the same sample are listed, as sequenced in a study of CD8+ T cells in alopecia areata. Extraction of RNA preceded its reverse transcription into cDNA, which served as the sequencing template. Method: immunoSEQ multiplex PCR; TCRdb's copy keeps in-frame clones and lacks some. The table includes some 170,000 clones, approximately 62% detected once. The sample in question was CD4+ T cells sorted from blood, obtained at week 0. Receptors were obtained from a human donor with alopecia areata.

The chain combines TRBV30 with TRBJ2-6, with TRBD1 matching over 9 bases. The CDR3 spans 14 residues. Germline assignment: CDR1 GTSNPN and CDR2 SVGIG (reference sequence). Trimming took 6 bases from V and 4 from J; bases not matched to a gene: 4. CDR3 nucleotide sequence: TGTGCCTGCAACAGGGGGCAAGGGGCCAACGTCCTGACTTTC. This translates into CACNRGQGANVLTF. The variable domain in full, with the rest retrieved from reference TRBV30 and TRBJ2-6, is SQTIHQWPATLVQPVGSPLSLECTVEGTSNPNLYWYRQAAGRGLQLLFYSVGIGQISSEVPQNLSASRPQDRQFILSSKKLLLSDSGFYLCACNRGQGANVLTFGAGSRLTVL.

The CDR3 spells CASSPGWPGSEAFF. CDR3 nucleotide sequence: TGTGCCAGCTCACCGGGCTGGCCGGGATCTGAAGCTTTCTTT. J is TRBJ1-1 and V is TRBV18; D is uncertain. V lost 3 bases, J lost 6 bases, and 14 bases lay in between. The germline V gene has CDR1 KGHSH and CDR2 LQKENI. This CDR3 has 14 amino acids.

This clone was picked up a small number of times. The gene calls are TRBV5-1 and TRBJ2-1; no clear D gene. Germline-derived CDR1 and CDR2 are SGHRS and YFSETQ. V was shortened by 3 bases and J by 6 bases, with 22 bases between the two germline ends. The CDR3 totals 17 residues. In DNA, the CDR3 is TGCGCCAGCAGCTCCGAAGGACCCCCACACCTAGGCAATGAGCAGTTCTTC. This translates into CASSSEGPPHLGNEQFF.

Only a few counts were recorded for this clone. The chain is built from TRBV30 and TRBJ2-5; TRBD2 is a possible D gene (6 bases). V dropped 3 bases and J dropped 4 bases, with 12 bases sitting between them. The germline CDR1 and CDR2 sequences are GTSNPN and SVGIG (reference sequence). The CDR3 has 13 residues. The CDR3 protein is CAWSGGTSETQYF. Here the CDR3 DNA reads TGTGCCTGGAGCGGCGGGACTTCAGAGACCCAGTACTTC.

This clone appeared once. The CDR3 region has the DNA TGCGCCAGCAGCACCGGACACGGGAACACTGAAGCTTTCTTT. This codes for CASSTGHGNTEAFF. The chain couples TRBV5-1 to TRBJ1-1; D might be TRBD1 (5 bases). Trimming left V 4 bases short and J 1 base short, with 11 bases between. The germline CDR1 and CDR2 sequences are SGHRS and YFSETQ. The CDR3 totals 14 residues.

The chain employs TRBV29-1 and TRBJ1-5; D gene ambiguous. Germline V CDR1 and CDR2: SQVTM, ANQGSEA. The CDR3 covers 12 residues. Trimming cost V 6 bases and J 3 bases, with 9 bases left between them. The DNA for the CDR3 is TGCAGCGTAACCGGGGACAATCAGCCCCAGCATTTT. It translates to CSVTGDNQPQHF.

This clone was found a few times. The chain has TRBV13 and TRBJ1-1, with D unclear. The CDR3 runs 13 residues. CDR1 and CDR2 (germline): PRHDT, FYEKMQ (reference sequence). Trimming removed 5 bases from V and 8 bases from J, with 15 bases in between. CDR3 amino acids: CASSPVSGREAFF. DNA of the CDR3: TGTGCCAGCAGCCCAGTATCTGGACGAGAAGCTTTCTTT.

This clone was detected a few times. The chain couples TRBV5-6 to TRBJ1-1; 8 bases are a match to TRBD1. This CDR3 comprises 16 residues. Unmatched junction bases numbered 5, after V lost 0 bases and J lost 1 base. The germline V gene encodes CDR1 SGHDT and CDR2 YYEEEE. CDR3: CASSLDRTGTNTEAFF. The CDR3 coding sequence is TGTGCCAGCAGCTTGGACCGGACAGGGACGAACACTGAAGCTTTCTTT.

The chain combines TRBV25-1 with TRBJ2-2, with D possibly being TRBD1 (6 bases). V was clipped by 9 bases and J by 0 bases, with 11 bases between them. Germline V gives CDR1 MGHDK, CDR2 SYGVNS. There are 14 residues in the CDR3. The DNA of the CDR3 is TGTGCCAGTTCCAGGACAGCGAACACCGGGGAGCTGTTTTTT. Translating it yields CASSRTANTGELFF.

The V gene is TRBV9, the J gene TRBJ2-7; the D is unclear. Germline CDR1 is SGDLS and CDR2 is YYNGEE. Trimming pared 0 bases from V and 3 bases from J, leaving 10 bases between. CDR3 length: 14 residues. CDR3 sequence: CASSVGSKGYEQYF. The CDR3 DNA sequence: TGTGCCAGCAGCGTAGGATCTAAGGGCTACGAGCAGTACTTC.